Presented here are 16 T cell receptor beta chains from one specimen sequenced in a study of response to subunit inactivated influenza vaccine (dated by TCRdb to the late 2010s). The method behind the library was RT-PCR. Sequenced using an Illumina HiSeq 2500. TCRdb passed the public sequencing reads through fastp at Q25 and MiXCR, retaining productive beta sequences. Every entry covers one CDR3 protein and lists the most common genes and DNA from its rows. For this sample the table gives a few hundred thousand distinct CDR3 sequences, of which around 11% were detected only once. Approximately 11% of the sample belongs to the ten largest clones. Another study also made use of these data, one on T cells expressing NK-cell markers. From the second report: 5'RACE template switching, by which a universal primer site and unique molecular identifiers were added, was used to make TCR beta cDNA libraries.

The sample was PBMCs from blood, taken on the day of vaccination. The receptors were gathered from a man between 45 and 60 years old who received an inactivated influenza vaccine. Donor details come from another sample of the same person, matched by shared clones.

This clonotype was observed many times. The genes are TRBV28 and TRBJ1-5; 8 nucleotides agree with TRBD1. CDR3 length: 15 amino acids. In germline, CDR1 is MDHEN, CDR2 SYDVKM. V gave up 5 bases and J gave up 1 base; unmatched junction bases: 4. The CDR3 here is CASSPGTGSNQPQHF. As DNA, the CDR3 is TGTGCCAGCAGTCCAGGGACAGGAAGCAATCAGCCCCAGCATTTT. The entire variable domain, with the rest obtained from reference TRBV28 and TRBJ1-5, is as follows: DVKVTQSSRYLVKRTGEKVFLECVQDMDHENMFWYRQDPGLGLRLIYFSYDVKMKEKGDIPEGYSVSREKKERFSLILESASTNQTSMYLCASSPGTGSNQPQHFGDGTRLSIL.

This clonotype was seen ten or more times. The chain has TRBV9 and TRBJ2-1, with TRBD1 matching 8 bases. This CDR3 region has 14 residues. Germline values: CDR1 SGDLS, CDR2 YYNGEE. The V segment lost 5 bases and the J segment 7 bases; nucleotides outside the gene matches: 8. In nucleotides, the CDR3 is TGTGCCAGCAGTGCAGGGGGCGCGAGTAATGAGCAGTTCTTC. Amino acids: CASSAGGASNEQFF.

In this sample, this clonotype turned up a few times. The chain carries TRBV29-1 and TRBJ1-1, with D unresolved. V was shortened by 2 bases and J by 0 bases, with 7 bases between the two germline ends. The length of the CDR3 is 13 residues. From germline, CDR1 is SQVTM and CDR2 ANQGSEA. CDR3 bases: TGCAGCGTTGAACCTCAACTGAACACTGAAGCTTTCTTT. As protein: CSVEPQLNTEAFF.

In this sample, this clonotype turned up many times. The V call is TRBV4-1, the J call TRBJ1-3; D might be TRBD1 (5 bases). The length of the CDR3 is 15 residues. The germline V gene encodes CDR1 MGHRA and CDR2 YSYEKL. Trimming left V 0 bases short and J 2 bases short, with 8 bases between. CDR3 nucleotides: TGCGCCAGCAGCCAAGATGGAGGGGCTGGAAACACCATATATTTT. Protein: CASSQDGGAGNTIYF.

This clonotype was counted between two and nine times. V usage is TRBV5-1 and J usage is TRBJ2-7; 9 bases line up with TRBD1. Germline CDR1 reads SGHRS; CDR2 reads YFSETQ. Germline trimming cut 3 bases from V and 6 bases from J; bases unmatched to any gene: 10. This CDR3 has 15 amino acids. The CDR3 DNA follows: TGCGCCAGCAGCTCCTCCGGGACAGGGTTGTTCGAGCAGTACTTC. This gives the protein CASSSSGTGLFEQYF.

This clonotype was observed a handful of times. This rearrangement joins TRBV14 to TRBJ2-7, with a weak D call TRBD1 (5 bases). V lost 4 bases and J 6 bases, leaving 13 bases between the germline ends. Germline CDR1 is SGHDN and CDR2 is FVKESK. This CDR3 is built from 13 residues. The DNA of the CDR3 is TGTGCCAGCAGCCCAGGGCTTTCTAGCGAGCAGTACTTC. As protein: CASSPGLSSEQYF.

This clonotype was seen a handful of times. This chain's CDR3 is CASSETPMLTYEQYF. CDR3 coding DNA: TGTGCCAGCAGTGAAACCCCCATGTTGACCTACGAGCAGTACTTC. The genes are TRBV6-1 and TRBJ2-7; unclear D gene. V lost 2 bases and J lost 2, with 13 bases in between. This CDR3 has 15 amino acids. Germline V gene data show CDR1 as MNHNS and CDR2 as SASEGT.

A few counts support this clonotype. The chain links TRBV28 to TRBJ2-3; D may match TRBD1 or TRBD2 (5 bases each). CDR1 and CDR2 (germline): MDHEN, SYDVKM. The ends were cut back, 5 bases at V and 6 bases at J, with 21 bases in the middle. CDR3 length: 16 amino acids. CDR3 residues: CASSRAGTPFVDTQYF. CDR3 bases: TGTGCCAGCAGTCGGGCCGGGACGCCCTTTGTGGATACGCAGTATTTT.

This clonotype was seen many times. The chain couples TRBV24-1 to TRBJ2-3; D gene uncertain. The CDR3 loop spans 12 amino acids. Germline V gene data show CDR1 as KGHDR and CDR2 as SFDVKD. The V end lost 3 bases, the J end lost 3 bases, and 3 bases lay between the germline ends. CDR3 sequence reads: CATSDKTDTQYF. The CDR3 DNA sequence: TGTGCCACCAGTGATAAGACAGATACGCAGTATTTT.

At least ten counts were recorded for this clonotype. In DNA form, the CDR3 reads TGTGCCAGCAGACCCCATTCGGGACAGGGCTATAGCAATCAGCCCCAGCATTTT. Its translation is CASRPHSGQGYSNQPQHF. The chain carries TRBV6-2 or TRBV6-3 and TRBJ1-5; 9 bases map to TRBD1. This CDR3 is 18 amino acids long. The V and J ends lost 6 bases and 0 bases, in that order; junction bases with no gene match: 12. Germline V gene data show CDR1 as MNHEY and CDR2 as SVGEGT.

This clonotype was seen at least ten times. The chain uses TRBV7-2 and TRBJ1-2; the match to TRBD1 covers 7 bases. The germline V gene encodes CDR1 SGHTA and CDR2 FQGNSA. J was trimmed by 5 bases and V by 4 bases; bases with no gene match: 7. The CDR3 has 14 residues. This CDR3 reads CASSSTGVGYGYTF. Here the CDR3 DNA reads TGTGCCAGCAGCTCCACAGGGGTTGGGTATGGCTACACCTTC.

This clonotype was observed a few times. The V gene is TRBV20-1, the J gene TRBJ2-7, with 8 positions matching TRBD1. This CDR3 has 14 amino acids. Looked up from germline, CDR1 is DFQATT and CDR2 is SNEGSKA (reference sequence). Germline trimming cut 6 bases from V and 3 bases from J; bases unmatched to any gene: 10. As DNA, the CDR3 is TGCAGTGCAACGAAACAGGGGGGCCTCTACGAGCAGTACTTC. This sequence encodes CSATKQGGLYEQYF.

This clonotype was recorded a few times. The chain recombines TRBV6-6 with TRBJ2-1; the D is unclear. Per germline, CDR1 MNHNY and CDR2 SVGAGI (reference sequence). Trimming took 2 bases from V and 10 from J, leaving 6 bases between them. The CDR3 totals 11 residues. The chain's CDR3 is CASSYSLEQFF. CDR3 DNA: TGTGCCAGCAGTTACAGTCTAGAGCAGTTCTTC.

This sequence joins TRBV7-9 and TRBJ2-3; 10 positions agree with TRBD2. The CDR3 sequence is 15 residues long. Germline lookup yields CDR1 SEHNR and CDR2 FQNEAQ (reference sequence). J lost 5 bases, V lost 4 bases, and 6 bases had no gene match. The CDR3 DNA is TGTGCCAGCAGCTCGATAGCGGGAGGAGTAGATACGCAGTATTTT. This encodes CASSSIAGGVDTQYF.

V usage is TRBV24-1 and J usage is TRBJ2-2; the D gene is possibly TRBD2 (5 bases). CDR3 length equals 16 residues. Germline V gives CDR1 KGHDR, CDR2 SFDVKD. V lost 1 base and J lost 4, with 12 bases in between. CDR3 in DNA: TGTGCCACCAGTGATTTCGTGCGGGCGGGCACCGGGGAGCTGTTTTTT. Encoded protein: CATSDFVRAGTGELFF.

This clonotype came up many times. The CDR3 region is CASSSSLAGGPETQYF. Written as DNA, the CDR3 is TGTGCCAGCAGTTCCTCACTAGCGGGAGGGCCCGAGACCCAGTACTTC. The chain employs TRBV12-3 or TRBV12-4 and TRBJ2-5, with 13 bases fitting TRBD2. The CDR3 contains 16 residues. V trimming: 4 bases; J trimming: 5 bases; junction bases outside the gene matches: 7.